Below, 6 T cell receptor beta chains from the same sample are listed, as sequenced in a study of blood T cell repertoires in COVID-19. Generated by immunoSEQ multiplex PCR, the TCRdb table keeps only in-frame clones and is missing some. The sample shows 56,000 or so clones, approximately 92% of them seen only once. Sequencing used peripheral blood. The receptors originated from a man aged 50-59 years with active COVID-19.

The chain has TRBV6-5 and TRBJ2-5; D may be TRBD1 (5 bases). From germline, CDR1 is MNHEY and CDR2 SVGAGI. V lost 6 bases, J lost 3 bases, and 11 bases lay in between. The CDR3 has 13 residues. The CDR3 loop reads CASRDMGKETQYF. In nucleotides, the CDR3 is TGTGCCAGCAGGGACATGGGGAAAGAGACCCAGTACTTC.

The CDR3 region has the DNA TGCGCCAGCAGTCAGTCAGGTGGGCAGCTCAATGAGCAGTTCTTC. This gives the protein CASSQSGGQLNEQFF. The chain combines TRBV23-1 with TRBJ2-1; D is unclear. TRBV23-1 is an ORF for which the function is uncertain. Trimming stripped 3 bases from V and 6 bases from J, with 15 bases between. This CDR3 contains 15 residues.

This chain joins TRBV5-4 and TRBJ1-6; 7 bases match TRBD1. The J segment lost 5 bases and the V segment lost 3 bases, leaving 5 bases of the junction unmatched. Germline loops: CDR1 SGHNT, CDR2 YYREEE (reference sequence). The CDR3 runs 15 residues. This CDR3 is CASSSGTVNNSPLHF. In DNA, the CDR3 is TGTGCCAGCAGCTCTGGGACAGTAAATAATTCACCCCTCCACTTT. The variable domain in full, completed from reference TRBV5-4 and TRBJ1-6, reads ETGVTQSPTHLIKTRGQQVTLRCSSQSGHNTVSWYQQALGQGPQFIFQYYREEENGRGNFPPRFSGLQFPNYSSELNVNALELDDSALYLCASSSGTVNNSPLHFGNGTRLTVT.

This chain connects TRBV4-1 to TRBJ2-1; D remains unclear. The germline V gene encodes CDR1 MGHRA and CDR2 YSYEKL. The CDR3 runs to 12 residues. Trimming took off 1 base at V and 7 bases at J, with 5 bases between the two ends. The CDR3 loop is CASSQGMNEQFF. CDR3 DNA: TGCGCCAGCAGCCAAGGTATGAATGAGCAGTTCTTC.

The chain combines TRBV29-1 with TRBJ2-3; D might be TRBD1 (5 bases). CDR1 and CDR2 (germline): SQVTM, ANQGSEA. V shed 5 bases and J shed 1 base, with 13 bases lying between them. This CDR3 region has 14 residues. The CDR3 reads CSVSRDIGTDTQYF. The DNA for the CDR3 is TGCAGCGTTTCCAGGGATATAGGCACAGATACGCAGTATTTT.

V usage is TRBV12-3 or TRBV12-4 and J usage is TRBJ2-2, with D unresolved. Trimming shortened V by 4 bases and J by 5 bases, and 5 bases separated the two germline ends. This CDR3 spans 12 amino acids. The CDR3 DNA sequence: TGTGCCAGCAGTTCAGGAACCGGGGAGCTGTTTTTT. This encodes CASSSGTGELFF.